This T cell receptor beta chain was identified during a study of blood T cell repertoires in COVID-19. CDR1 MNHEY and CDR2 SVGEGT come from the germline V gene. The CDR3 runs to 14 residues. With 5 bases clipped from V and 10 bases from J, the junction kept 7 bases outside the gene matches. TCRdb's copy holds only in-frame clones and misses some; the assay was immunoSEQ multiplex PCR. The sample includes roughly 130,000 clones, 84% of them seen just once. The TCR sequence derives from a woman aged 25 to 39 who had recovered from COVID-19. The chain recombines TRBV6-2 or TRBV6-3 with TRBJ1-6, with TRBD1 matching over 8 bases. Specimen: peripheral blood. The CDR3 nucleotides read TGTGCCAGCAGTAAACAGGGGGGAAACTCACCCCTCCACTTT. Encoded protein: CASSKQGGNSPLHF.